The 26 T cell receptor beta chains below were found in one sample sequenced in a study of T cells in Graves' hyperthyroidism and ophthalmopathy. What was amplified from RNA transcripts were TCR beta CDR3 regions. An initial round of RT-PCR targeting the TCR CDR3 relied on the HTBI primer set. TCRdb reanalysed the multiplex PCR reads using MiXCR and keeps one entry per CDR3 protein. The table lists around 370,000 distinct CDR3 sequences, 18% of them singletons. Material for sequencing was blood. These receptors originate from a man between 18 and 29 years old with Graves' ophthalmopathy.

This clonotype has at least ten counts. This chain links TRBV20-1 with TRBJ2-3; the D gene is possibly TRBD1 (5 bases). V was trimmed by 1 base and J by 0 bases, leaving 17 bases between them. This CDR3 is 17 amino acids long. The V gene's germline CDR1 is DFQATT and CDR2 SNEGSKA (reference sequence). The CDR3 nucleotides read TGCAGTGCTAGAGGCTGGGGCGGAGTCCCTAGCACAGATACGCAGTATTTT. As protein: CSARGWGGVPSTDTQYF.

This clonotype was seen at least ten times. CDR3: CASSALSGRQGAGQAFF. CDR3 in DNA: TGTGCCAGCAGCGCTCTCTCCGGTAGGCAGGGGGCCGGGCAAGCTTTCTTT. The V and J genes are TRBV11-2 and TRBJ1-1; 8 nucleotides line up with TRBD1. CDR3 size: 17 residues. V gave up 5 bases and J gave up 9 bases; unmatched junction bases: 20. CDR1 SGHAT and CDR2 FQNNGV come from the germline V gene.

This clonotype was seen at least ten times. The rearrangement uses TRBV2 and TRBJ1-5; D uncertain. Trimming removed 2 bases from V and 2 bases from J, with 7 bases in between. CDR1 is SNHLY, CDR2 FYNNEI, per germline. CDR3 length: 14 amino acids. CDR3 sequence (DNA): TGTGCCAGCAGTGAATCGGGAGGCAATCAGCCCCAGCATTTT. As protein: CASSESGGNQPQHF.

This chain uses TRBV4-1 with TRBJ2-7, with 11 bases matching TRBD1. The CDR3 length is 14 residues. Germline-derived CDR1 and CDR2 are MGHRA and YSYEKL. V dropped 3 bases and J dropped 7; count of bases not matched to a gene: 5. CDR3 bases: TGCGCCAGCAGCCACCCGGGACAGGGGGTAGAGCAGTACTTC. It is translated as CASSHPGQGVEQYF.

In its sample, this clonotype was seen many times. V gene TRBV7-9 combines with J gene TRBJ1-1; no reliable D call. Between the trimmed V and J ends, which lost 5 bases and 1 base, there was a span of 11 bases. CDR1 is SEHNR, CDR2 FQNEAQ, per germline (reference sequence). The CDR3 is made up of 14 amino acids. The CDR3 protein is CASSPNEWNTEAFF. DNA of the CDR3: TGTGCCAGCAGCCCGAACGAGTGGAACACTGAAGCTTTCTTT.

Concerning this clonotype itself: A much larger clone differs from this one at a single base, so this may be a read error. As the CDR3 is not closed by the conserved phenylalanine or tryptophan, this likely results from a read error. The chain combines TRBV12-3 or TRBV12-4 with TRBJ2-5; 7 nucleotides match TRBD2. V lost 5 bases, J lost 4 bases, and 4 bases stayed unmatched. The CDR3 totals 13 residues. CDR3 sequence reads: CASSRGDLETQYL. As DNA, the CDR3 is TGTGCCAGCAGTCGGGGGGATTTAGAGACCCAGTACCTC.

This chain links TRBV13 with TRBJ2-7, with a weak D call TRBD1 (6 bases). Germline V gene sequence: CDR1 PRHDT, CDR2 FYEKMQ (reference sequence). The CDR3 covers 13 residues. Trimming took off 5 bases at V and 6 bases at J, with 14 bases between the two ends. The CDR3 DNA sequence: TGTGCCAGCAGCCCCTGGGACACTCCCGAGCAGTACTTC. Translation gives CASSPWDTPEQYF. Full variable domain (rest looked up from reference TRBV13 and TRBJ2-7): AAGVIQSPRHLIKEKRETATLKCYPIPRHDTVYWYQQGPGQDPQFLISFYEKMQSDKGSIPDRFSAQQFSDYHSELNMSSLELGDSALYFCASSPWDTPEQYFGPGTRLTVT.

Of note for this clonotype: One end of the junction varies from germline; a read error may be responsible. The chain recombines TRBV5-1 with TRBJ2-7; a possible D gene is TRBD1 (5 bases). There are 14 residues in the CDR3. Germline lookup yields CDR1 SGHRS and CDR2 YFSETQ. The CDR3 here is CASTPTGQAYEQYF. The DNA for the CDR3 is TGTGCCAGCACACCTACAGGCCAGGCCTACGAGCAGTACTTC.

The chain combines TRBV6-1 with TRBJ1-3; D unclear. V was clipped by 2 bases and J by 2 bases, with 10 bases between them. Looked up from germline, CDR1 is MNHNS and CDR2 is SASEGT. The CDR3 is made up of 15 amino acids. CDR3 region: CASSEFRAAGNTIYF. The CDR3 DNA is TGTGCCAGCAGTGAATTTCGGGCAGCTGGAAACACCATATATTTT.

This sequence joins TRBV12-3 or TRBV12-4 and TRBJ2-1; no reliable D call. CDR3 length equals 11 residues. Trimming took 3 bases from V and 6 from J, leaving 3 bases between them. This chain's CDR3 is CASSFINEQFF. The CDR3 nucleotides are TGTGCCAGCAGTTTCATCAATGAGCAGTTCTTC.

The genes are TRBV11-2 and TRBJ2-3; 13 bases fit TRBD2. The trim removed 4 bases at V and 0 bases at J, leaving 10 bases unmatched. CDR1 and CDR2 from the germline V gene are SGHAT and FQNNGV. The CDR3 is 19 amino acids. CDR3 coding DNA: TGTGCCAGCAGCTCTCCTAGTGTACTAGCGGGGGGGAGCACAGATACGCAGTATTTT. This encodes CASSSPSVLAGGSTDTQYF. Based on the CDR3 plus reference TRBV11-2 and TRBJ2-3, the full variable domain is EAGVAQSPRYKIIEKRQSVAFWCNPISGHATLYWYQQILGQGPKLLIQFQNNGVVDDSQLPKDRFSAERLKGVDSTLKIQPAKLEDSAVYLCASSSPSVLAGGSTDTQYFGPGTRLTVL.

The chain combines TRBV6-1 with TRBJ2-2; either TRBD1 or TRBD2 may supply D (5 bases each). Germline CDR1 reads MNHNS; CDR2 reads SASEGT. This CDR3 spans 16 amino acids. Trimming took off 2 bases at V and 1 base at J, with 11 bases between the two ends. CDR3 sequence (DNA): TGTGCCAGCAGTGAAATGGGACCCCTGAACACCGGGGAGCTGTTTTTT. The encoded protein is CASSEMGPLNTGELFF.

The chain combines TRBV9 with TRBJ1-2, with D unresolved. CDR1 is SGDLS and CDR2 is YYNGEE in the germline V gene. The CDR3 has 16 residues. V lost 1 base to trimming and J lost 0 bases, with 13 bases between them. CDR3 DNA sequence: TGTGCCAGCAGCGTAAATACCCTAGACTCTAACTATGGCTACACCTTC. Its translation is CASSVNTLDSNYGYTF.

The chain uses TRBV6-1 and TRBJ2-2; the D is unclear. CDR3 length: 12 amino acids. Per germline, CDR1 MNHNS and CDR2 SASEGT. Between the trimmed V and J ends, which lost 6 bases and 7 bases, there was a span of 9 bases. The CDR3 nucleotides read TGTGCCAGCAGGAGAAGGGACGGGGAGCTGTTTTTT. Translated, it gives CASRRRDGELFF.

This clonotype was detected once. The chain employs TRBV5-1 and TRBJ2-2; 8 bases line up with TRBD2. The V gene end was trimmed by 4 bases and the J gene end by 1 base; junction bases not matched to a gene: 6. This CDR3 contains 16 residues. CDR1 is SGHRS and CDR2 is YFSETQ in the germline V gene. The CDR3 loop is CASSKTSGENTGELFF. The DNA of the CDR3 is TGCGCCAGCAGCAAAACTAGCGGTGAGAACACCGGGGAGCTGTTTTTT.

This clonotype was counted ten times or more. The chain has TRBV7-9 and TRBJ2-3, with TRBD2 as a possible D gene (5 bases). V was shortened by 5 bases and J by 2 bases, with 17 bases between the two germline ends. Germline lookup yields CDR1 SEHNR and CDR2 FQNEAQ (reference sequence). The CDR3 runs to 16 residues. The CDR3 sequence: CASSPSRTFFTDTQYF. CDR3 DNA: TGTGCCAGCAGCCCTTCCCGGACTTTCTTCACAGATACGCAGTATTTT.

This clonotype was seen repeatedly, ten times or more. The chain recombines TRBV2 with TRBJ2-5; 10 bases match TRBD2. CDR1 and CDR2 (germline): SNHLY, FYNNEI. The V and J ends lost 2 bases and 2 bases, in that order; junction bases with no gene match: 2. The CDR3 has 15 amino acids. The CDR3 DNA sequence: TGTGCCAGCAGTGAACAGCGGGGGGGACAAGAGACCCAGTACTTC. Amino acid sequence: CASSEQRGGQETQYF.

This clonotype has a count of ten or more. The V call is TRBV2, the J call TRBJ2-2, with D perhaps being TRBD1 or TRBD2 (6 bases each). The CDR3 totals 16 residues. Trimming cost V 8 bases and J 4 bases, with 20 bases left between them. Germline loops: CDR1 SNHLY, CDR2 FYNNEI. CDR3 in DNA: TGTGCCAGCGGGGGTGGGGGGCTCTCGAGCACCGGGGAGCTGTTTTTT. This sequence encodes CASGGGGLSSTGELFF.

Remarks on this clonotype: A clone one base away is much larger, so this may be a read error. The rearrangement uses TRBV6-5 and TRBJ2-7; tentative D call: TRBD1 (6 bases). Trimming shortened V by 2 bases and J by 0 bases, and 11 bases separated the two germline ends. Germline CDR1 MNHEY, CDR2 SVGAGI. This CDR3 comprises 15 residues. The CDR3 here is CASSYPGHSSYEQYF. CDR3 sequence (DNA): TGTGCCAGCAGTTACCCGGGACACAGCTCCTACGAGCAGTACTTC.

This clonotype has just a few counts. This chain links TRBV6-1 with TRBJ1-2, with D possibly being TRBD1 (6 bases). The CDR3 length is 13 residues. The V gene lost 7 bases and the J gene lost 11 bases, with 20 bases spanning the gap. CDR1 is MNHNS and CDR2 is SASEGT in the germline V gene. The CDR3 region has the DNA TGTGCCAGCATCCCATCCCGGGACACCTCATACACCTTC. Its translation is CASIPSRDTSYTF.

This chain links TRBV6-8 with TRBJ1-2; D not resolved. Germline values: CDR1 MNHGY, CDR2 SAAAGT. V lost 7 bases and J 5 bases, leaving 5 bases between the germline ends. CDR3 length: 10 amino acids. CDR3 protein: CASTPYGYTF. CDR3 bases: TGTGCCAGCACCCCATATGGCTACACCTTC.

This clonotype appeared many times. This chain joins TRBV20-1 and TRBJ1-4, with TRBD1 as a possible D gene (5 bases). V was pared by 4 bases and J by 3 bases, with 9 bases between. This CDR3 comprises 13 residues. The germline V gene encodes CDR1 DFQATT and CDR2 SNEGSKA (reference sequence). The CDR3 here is CSATGVANEKLFF. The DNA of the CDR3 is TGCAGTGCTACGGGGGTAGCTAATGAAAAACTGTTTTTT.

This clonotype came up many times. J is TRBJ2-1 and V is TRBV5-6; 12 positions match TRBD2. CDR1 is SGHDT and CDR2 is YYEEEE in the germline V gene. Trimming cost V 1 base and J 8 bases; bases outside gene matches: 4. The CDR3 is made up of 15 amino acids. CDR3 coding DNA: TGTGCCAGCAGCTTGCTCCTAGCGGGGGGGGATGAGCAGTTCTTC. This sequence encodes CASSLLLAGGDEQFF.

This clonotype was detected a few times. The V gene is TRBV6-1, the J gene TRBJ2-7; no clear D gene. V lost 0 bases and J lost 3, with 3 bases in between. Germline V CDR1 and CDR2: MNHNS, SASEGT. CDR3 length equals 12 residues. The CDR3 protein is CASSEANYEQYF. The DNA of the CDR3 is TGTGCCAGCAGTGAAGCGAACTACGAGCAGTACTTC.

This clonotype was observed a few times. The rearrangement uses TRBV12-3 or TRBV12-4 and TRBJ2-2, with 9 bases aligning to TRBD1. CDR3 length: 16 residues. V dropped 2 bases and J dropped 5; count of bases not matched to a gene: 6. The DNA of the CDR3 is TGTGCCAGCAGTTTAACAGGGGGCGTAGGTACCGGGGAGCTGTTTTTT. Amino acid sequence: CASSLTGGVGTGELFF.

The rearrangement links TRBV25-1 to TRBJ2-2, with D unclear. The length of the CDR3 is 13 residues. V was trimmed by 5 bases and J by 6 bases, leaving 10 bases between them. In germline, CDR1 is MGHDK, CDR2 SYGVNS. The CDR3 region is CASSSSEAGELFF. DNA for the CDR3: TGTGCCAGCAGTTCGTCGGAAGCCGGGGAGCTGTTTTTT.